A single TCR beta chain is shown here with its context. Per the original methods: Reference gene primers were amplified, and this amplification served to estimate nucleated cell counts. Data came from immunoSEQ multiplex PCR; TCRdb stores just in-frame clones and leaves some out. V, J and clone size were drawn from that table, and D and trimming were deduced from the DNA. In the table there are 98,000 or so clones, approximately 85% of which are singletons. This entry comes from a study of blood T cell repertoires in COVID-19. About the study: Acute and convalescent COVID-19 specimens originated in the United States, Italy and Spain. The cDNA or gDNA used as material had been derived from T cells, B-cell-depleted T cells, or PBMCs.

V was clipped by 0 bases and J by 5 bases; unmatched bases: 6. CDR3 length equals 15 residues. Germline V gene sequence: CDR1 ENHRY, CDR2 SYGVKD. This sequence was found in a man aged 60 to 75 with acute or convalescent COVID-19. J is TRBJ1-1 and V is TRBV10-3, with TRBD1 matching 7 bases. Sequencing was done on a sample of peripheral blood. Written as DNA, the CDR3 is TGTGCCATCAGTGAGTCTGCAGCAGGGGGAACTGAAGCTTTCTTT. Amino acid sequence: CAISESAAGGTEAFF.